This T cell receptor (beta chain) was recovered during a study of cytomegalovirus exposure and HLA in healthy donors. Study-wide context: Sequencing of 150 million to 200 million T cells in an earlier analysis found 120 million or so unique TCR beta sequences. Study findings and constraints: More clonal expansion characterized HLA-associated TCR beta chains than equally common others in a later analysis. Later analysis identified several of the most significant clusters that appeared linked to common viral pathogens.

Between the trimmed V and J ends, which lost 5 bases and 1 base, there was a span of 12 bases. The germline gives CDR1 SGHRS, CDR2 YFSETQ. The CDR3 runs 14 residues. Donors consisted of healthy bone marrow donors. It was with 60 Vbeta and 13 Jbeta primers that the PCR ran. The repertoire was sequenced with immunoSEQ multiplex PCR; TCRdb's copy has only in-frame clones and lacks some. The table lists 110,000 to 150,000 clones, over 70% of them singletons. To note about this clone: The antigen remains unidentified.

The sample taken for sequencing was PBMCs. The TCR originated in a man between 25 and 39 years old in good health and CMV-seronegative. This chain connects TRBV5-1 to TRBJ1-1; no reliable D call. The CDR3 DNA follows: TGCGCCAGCAGATTCGACATAGGGAACACTGAAGCTTTCTTT. It yields the protein CASRFDIGNTEAFF. The full variable domain, completed using reference TRBV5-1 and TRBJ1-1, is KAGVTQTPRYLIKTRGQQVTLSCSPISGHRSVSWYQQTPGQGLQFLFEYFSETQRNKGNFPGRFSGRQFSNSRSEMNVSTLELGDSALYLCASRFDIGNTEAFFGQGTRLTVV.